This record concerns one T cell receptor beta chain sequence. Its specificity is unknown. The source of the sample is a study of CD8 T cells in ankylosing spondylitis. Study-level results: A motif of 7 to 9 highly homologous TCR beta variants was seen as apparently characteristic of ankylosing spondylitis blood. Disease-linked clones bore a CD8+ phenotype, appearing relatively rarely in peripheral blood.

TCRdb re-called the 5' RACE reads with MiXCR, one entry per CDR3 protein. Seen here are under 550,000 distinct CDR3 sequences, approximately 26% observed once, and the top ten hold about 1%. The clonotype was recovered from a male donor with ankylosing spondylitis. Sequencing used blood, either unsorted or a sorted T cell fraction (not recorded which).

CDR3 amino acids: CASSLAPDPVQETQYF. CDR3 in DNA: TGCGCCAGCAGCTTGGCCCCCGATCCAGTCCAGGAGACCCAGTACTTC. The rearrangement links TRBV5-1 to TRBJ2-5; D uncertain. Trimming removed 0 bases from V and 5 bases from J, with 17 bases in between. The CDR3 extends over 16 amino acids. Germline CDR1 and CDR2: SGHRS and YFSETQ. The variable domain in full, with the rest retrieved from reference TRBV5-1 and TRBJ2-5, is KAGVTQTPRYLIKTRGQQVTLSCSPISGHRSVSWYQQTPGQGLQFLFEYFSETQRNKGNFPGRFSGRQFSNSRSEMNVSTLELGDSALYLCASSLAPDPVQETQYFGPGTRLLVL.